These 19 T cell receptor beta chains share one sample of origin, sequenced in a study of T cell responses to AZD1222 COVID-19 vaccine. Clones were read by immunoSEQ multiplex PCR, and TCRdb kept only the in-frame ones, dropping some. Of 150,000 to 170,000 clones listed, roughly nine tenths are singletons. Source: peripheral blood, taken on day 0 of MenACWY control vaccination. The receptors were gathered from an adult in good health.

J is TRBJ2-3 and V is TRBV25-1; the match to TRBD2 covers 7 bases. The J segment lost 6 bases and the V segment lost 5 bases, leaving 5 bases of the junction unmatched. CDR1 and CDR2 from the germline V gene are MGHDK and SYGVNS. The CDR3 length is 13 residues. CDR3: CASSPNGGDTQYF. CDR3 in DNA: TGTGCCAGCAGTCCAAACGGGGGGGATACGCAGTATTTT.

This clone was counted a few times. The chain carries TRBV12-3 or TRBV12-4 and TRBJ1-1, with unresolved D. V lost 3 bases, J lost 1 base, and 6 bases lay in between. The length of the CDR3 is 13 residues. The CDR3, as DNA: TGTGCCAGCAGTTTCGAGGGGAACACTGAAGCTTTCTTT. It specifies CASSFEGNTEAFF.

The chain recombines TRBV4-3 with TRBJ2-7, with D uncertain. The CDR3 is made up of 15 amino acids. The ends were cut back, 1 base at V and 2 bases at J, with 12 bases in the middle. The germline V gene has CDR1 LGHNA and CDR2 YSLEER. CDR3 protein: CASSQARVGPYEQYF. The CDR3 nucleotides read TGCGCCAGCAGCCAAGCCCGGGTAGGTCCCTACGAGCAGTACTTC.

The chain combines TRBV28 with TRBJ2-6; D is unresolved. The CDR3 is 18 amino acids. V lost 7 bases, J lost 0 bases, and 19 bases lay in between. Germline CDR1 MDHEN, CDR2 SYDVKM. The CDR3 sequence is CASISGKPGLSGANVLTF. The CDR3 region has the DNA TGTGCCAGCATATCCGGCAAGCCCGGGCTCTCTGGGGCCAACGTCCTGACTTTC.

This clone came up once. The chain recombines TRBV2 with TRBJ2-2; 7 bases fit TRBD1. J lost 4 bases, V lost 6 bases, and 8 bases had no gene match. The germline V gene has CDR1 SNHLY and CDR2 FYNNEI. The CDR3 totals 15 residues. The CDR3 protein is CASSGQVLGTGELFF. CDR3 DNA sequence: TGTGCCAGCAGCGGACAGGTTTTGGGCACCGGGGAGCTGTTTTTT.

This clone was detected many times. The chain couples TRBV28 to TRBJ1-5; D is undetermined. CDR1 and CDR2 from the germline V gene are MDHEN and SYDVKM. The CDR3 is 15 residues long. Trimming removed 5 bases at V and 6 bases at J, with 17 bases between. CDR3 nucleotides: TGTGCCAGCAGTCCCGGTGGCGGGAATGGTCAGCCCCAGCATTTT. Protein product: CASSPGGGNGQPQHF. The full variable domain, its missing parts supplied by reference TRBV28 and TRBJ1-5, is DVKVTQSSRYLVKRTGEKVFLECVQDMDHENMFWYRQDPGLGLRLIYFSYDVKMKEKGDIPEGYSVSREKKERFSLILESASTNQTSMYLCASSPGGGNGQPQHFGDGTRLSIL.

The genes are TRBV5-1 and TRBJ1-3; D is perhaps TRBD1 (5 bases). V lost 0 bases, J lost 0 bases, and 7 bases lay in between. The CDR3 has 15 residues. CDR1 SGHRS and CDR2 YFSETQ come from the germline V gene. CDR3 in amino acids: CASSLGGSSGNTIYF. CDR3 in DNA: TGCGCCAGCAGCTTGGGGGGGAGCTCTGGAAACACCATATATTTT.

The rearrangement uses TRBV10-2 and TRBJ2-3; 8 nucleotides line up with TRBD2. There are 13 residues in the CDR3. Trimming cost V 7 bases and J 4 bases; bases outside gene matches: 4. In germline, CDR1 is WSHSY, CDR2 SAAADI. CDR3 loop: CASMLAGSDTQYF. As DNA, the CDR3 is TGCGCCAGCATGTTAGCGGGGTCAGATACGCAGTATTTT.

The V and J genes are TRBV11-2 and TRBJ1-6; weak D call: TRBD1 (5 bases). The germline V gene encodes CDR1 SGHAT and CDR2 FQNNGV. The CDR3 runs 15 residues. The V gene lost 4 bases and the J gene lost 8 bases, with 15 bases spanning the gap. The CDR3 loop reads CASSSRPLGDSPLHF. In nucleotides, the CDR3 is TGTGCCAGCAGCTCCAGACCGTTAGGGGATTCACCCCTCCACTTT.

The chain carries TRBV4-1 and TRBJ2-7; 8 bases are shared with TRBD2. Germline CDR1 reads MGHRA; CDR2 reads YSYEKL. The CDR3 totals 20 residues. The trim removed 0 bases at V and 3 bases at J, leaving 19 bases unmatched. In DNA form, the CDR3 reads TGCGCCAGCAGCCAAGATCGATTCACGTCTAGCGGGCAACACCTCTACGAGCAGTACTTC. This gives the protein CASSQDRFTSSGQHLYEQYF.

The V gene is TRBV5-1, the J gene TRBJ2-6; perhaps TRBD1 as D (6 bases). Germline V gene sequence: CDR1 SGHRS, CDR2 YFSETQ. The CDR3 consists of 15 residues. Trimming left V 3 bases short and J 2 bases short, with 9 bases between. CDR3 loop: CASSSTGAGANVLTF. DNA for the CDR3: TGCGCCAGCAGCTCGACAGGAGCTGGGGCCAACGTCCTGACTTTC.

The CDR3 reads CASSRVTEAFF. CDR3 DNA sequence: TGTGCCAGCAGCCGGGTCACTGAAGCTTTCTTT. The rearrangement joins TRBV28 to TRBJ1-1; D is uncertain. CDR3 length: 11 amino acids. V gave up 6 bases and J gave up 4 bases, with 6 bases separating them. Per the germline V gene, CDR1 is MDHEN and CDR2 is SYDVKM.

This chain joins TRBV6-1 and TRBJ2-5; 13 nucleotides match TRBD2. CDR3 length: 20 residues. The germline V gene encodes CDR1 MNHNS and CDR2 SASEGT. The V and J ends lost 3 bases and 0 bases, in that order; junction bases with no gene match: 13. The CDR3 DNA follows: TGTGCCAGCAGTGACCGACTAGCGGGAGGACTATCATCATACCAAGAGACCCAGTACTTC. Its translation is CASSDRLAGGLSSYQETQYF.

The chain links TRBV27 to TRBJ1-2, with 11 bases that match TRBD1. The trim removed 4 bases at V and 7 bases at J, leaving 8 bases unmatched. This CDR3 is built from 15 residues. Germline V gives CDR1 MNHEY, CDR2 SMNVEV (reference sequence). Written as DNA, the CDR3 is TGTGCCAGCAGTTACCGGGACAGGGGGAAGAGTGGCTACACCTTC. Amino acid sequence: CASSYRDRGKSGYTF.

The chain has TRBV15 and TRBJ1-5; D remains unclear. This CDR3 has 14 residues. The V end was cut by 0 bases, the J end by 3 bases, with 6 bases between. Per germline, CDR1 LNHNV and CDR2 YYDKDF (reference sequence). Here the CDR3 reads CATSRDRNNQPQHF. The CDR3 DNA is TGTGCCACCAGCAGAGATCGTAACAATCAGCCCCAGCATTTT.

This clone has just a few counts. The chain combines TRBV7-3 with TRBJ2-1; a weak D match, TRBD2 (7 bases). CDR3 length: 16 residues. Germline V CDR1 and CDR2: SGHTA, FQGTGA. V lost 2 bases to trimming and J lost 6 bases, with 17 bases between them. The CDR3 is CASSLVVGGGINEQFF. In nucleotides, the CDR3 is TGTGCCAGCAGCTTAGTCGTGGGAGGGGGAATCAATGAGCAGTTCTTC. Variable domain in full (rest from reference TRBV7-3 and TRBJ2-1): GAGVSQTPSNKVTEKGKYVELRCDPISGHTALYWYRQSLGQGPEFLIYFQGTGAADDSGLPNDRFFAVRPEGSVSTLKIQRTERGDSAVYLCASSLVVGGGINEQFFGPGTRLTVL.

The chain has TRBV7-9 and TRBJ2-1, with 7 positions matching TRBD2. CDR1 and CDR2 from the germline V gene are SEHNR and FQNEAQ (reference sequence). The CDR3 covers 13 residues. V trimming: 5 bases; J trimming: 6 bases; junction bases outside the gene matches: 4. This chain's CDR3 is CASSGGRGNEQFF. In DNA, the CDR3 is TGTGCCAGCAGCGGGGGGAGGGGCAATGAGCAGTTCTTC.

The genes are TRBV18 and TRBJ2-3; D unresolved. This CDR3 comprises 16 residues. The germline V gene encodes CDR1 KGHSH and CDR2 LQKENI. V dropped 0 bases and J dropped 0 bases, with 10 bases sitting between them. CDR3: CASSPPLGVSTDTQYF. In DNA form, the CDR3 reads TGTGCCAGCTCACCACCGCTTGGTGTGAGCACAGATACGCAGTATTTT.

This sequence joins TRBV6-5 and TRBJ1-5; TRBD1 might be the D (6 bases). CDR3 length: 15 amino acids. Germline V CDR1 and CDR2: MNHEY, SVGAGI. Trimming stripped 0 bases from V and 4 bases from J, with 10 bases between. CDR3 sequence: CASSYSTGANQPQHF. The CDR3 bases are TGTGCCAGCAGTTACTCAACGGGGGCGAATCAGCCCCAGCATTTT.